The TCR beta chain described here comes from a study of blood T cells in healthy people across ages. Peripheral blood samples of around 9.3 milliliters were drawn from each donor. A second PCR of about 6 to 12 cycles used a sample-barcoded 5' primer and a J-beta primer mix. Each sample yielded at least 3 million CDR3-containing paired-end reads. In TCRdb, the 5' RACE reads were re-called with MiXCR into one record per CDR3 protein. The sample lists about 970,000 distinct CDR3 sequences, roughly 47% seen once, with about a fifth in the top ten. This clonotype was detected once. This CDR3 has 14 residues. The V and J ends lost 8 bases and 1 base respectively, with 15 bases between them. CDR1 is SGHRS, CDR2 YFSETQ, per germline.

Sequences were obtained from blood. The clonotype comes from a woman in her sixties or seventies in good health. The V call is TRBV5-1, the J call TRBJ1-1; no reliable D call. This CDR3 is CASKYGSSNTEAFF. In nucleotides, the CDR3 is TGCGCCAGTAAATATGGGTCCTCGAACACTGAAGCTTTCTTT.